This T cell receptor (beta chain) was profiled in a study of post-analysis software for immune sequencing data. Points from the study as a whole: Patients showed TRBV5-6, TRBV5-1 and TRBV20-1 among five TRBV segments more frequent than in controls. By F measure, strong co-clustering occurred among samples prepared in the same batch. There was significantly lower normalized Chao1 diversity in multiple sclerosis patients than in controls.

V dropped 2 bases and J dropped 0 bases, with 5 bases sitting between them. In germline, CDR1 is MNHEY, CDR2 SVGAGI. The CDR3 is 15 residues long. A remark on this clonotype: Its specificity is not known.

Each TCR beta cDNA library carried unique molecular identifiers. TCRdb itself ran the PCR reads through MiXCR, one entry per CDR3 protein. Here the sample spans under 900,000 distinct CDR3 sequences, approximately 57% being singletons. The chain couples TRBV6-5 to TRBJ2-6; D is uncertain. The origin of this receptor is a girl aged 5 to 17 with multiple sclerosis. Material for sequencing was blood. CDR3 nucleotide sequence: TGTGCCAGCAGTTACGTCAGCTCTGGGGCCAACGTCCTGACTTTC. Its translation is CASSYVSSGANVLTF.